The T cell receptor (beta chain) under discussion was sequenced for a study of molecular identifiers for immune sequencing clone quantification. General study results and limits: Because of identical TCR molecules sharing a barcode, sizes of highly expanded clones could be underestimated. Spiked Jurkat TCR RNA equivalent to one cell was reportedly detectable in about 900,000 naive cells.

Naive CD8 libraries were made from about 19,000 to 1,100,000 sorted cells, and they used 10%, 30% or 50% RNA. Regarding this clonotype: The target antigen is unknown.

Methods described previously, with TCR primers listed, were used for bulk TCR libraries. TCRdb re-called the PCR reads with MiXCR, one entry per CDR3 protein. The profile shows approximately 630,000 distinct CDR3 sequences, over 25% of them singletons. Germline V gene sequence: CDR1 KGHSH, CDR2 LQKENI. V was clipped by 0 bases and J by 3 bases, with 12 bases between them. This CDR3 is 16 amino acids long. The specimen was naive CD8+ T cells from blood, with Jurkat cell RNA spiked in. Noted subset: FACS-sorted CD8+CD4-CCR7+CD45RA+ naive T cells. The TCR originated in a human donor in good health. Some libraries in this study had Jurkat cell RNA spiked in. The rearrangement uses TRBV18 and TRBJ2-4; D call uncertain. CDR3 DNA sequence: TGTGCCAGCTCACCACCTTACGGAGTGGGCAAAAACATTCAGTACTTC. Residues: CASSPPYGVGKNIQYF.